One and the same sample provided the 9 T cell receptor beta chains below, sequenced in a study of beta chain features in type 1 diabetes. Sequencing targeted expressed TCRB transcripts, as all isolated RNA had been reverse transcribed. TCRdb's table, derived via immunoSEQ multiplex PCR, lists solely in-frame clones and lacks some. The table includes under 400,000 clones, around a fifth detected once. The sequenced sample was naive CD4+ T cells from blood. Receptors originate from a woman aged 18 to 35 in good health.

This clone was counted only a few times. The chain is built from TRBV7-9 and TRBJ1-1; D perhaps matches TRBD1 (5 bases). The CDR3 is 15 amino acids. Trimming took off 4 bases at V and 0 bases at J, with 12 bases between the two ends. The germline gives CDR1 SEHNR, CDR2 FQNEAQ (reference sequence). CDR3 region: CASSSGGRMNTEAFF. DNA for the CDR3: TGTGCCAGCAGCTCCGGGGGGAGGATGAACACTGAAGCTTTCTTT.

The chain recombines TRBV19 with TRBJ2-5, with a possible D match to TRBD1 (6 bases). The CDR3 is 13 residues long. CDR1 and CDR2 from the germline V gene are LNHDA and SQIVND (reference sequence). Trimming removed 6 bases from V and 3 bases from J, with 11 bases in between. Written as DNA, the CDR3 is TGTGCCAGTAGCCCAGGGGAAGAAGAGACCCAGTACTTC. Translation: CASSPGEEETQYF.

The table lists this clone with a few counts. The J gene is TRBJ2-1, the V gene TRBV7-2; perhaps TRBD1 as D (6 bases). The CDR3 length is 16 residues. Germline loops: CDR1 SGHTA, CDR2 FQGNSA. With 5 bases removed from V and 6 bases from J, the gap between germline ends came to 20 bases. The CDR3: CASSPPGQWRSNEQFF. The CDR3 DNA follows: TGTGCCAGCAGCCCTCCGGGACAATGGAGAAGCAATGAGCAGTTCTTC. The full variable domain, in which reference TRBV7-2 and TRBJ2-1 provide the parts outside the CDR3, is GAGVSQSPSNKVTEKGKDVELRCDPISGHTALYWYRQSLGQGLEFLIYFQGNSAPDKSGLPSDRFSAERTGGSVSTLTIQRTQQEDSAVYLCASSPPGQWRSNEQFFGPGTRLTVL.

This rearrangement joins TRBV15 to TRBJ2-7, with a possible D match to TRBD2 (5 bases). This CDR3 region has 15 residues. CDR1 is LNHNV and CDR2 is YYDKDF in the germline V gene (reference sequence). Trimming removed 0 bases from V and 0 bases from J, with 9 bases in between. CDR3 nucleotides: TGTGCCACCAGCAGAGATGGGCGGGTCTCCTACGAGCAGTACTTC. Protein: CATSRDGRVSYEQYF.

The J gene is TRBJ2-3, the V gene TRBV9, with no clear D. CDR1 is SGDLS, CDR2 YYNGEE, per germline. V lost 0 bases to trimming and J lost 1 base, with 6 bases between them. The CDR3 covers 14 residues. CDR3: CASSVVFGTDTQYF. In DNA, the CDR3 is TGTGCCAGCAGCGTAGTGTTCGGCACAGATACGCAGTATTTT. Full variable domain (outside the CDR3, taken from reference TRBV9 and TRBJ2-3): DSGVTQTPKHLITATGQRVTLRCSPRSGDLSVYWYQQSLDQGLQFLIQYYNGEERAKGNILERFSAQQFPDLHSELNLSSLELGDSALYFCASSVVFGTDTQYFGPGTRLTVL.

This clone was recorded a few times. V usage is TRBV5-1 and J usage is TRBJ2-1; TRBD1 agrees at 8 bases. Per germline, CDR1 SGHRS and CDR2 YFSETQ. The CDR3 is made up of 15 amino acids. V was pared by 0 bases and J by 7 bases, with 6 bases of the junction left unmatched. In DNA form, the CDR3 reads TGCGCCAGCAGCTTGGAAGGACAGGGAAGGAATGAGCAGTTCTTC. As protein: CASSLEGQGRNEQFF. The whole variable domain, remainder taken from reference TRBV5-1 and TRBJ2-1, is KAGVTQTPRYLIKTRGQQVTLSCSPISGHRSVSWYQQTPGQGLQFLFEYFSETQRNKGNFPGRFSGRQFSNSRSEMNVSTLELGDSALYLCASSLEGQGRNEQFFGPGTRLTVL.

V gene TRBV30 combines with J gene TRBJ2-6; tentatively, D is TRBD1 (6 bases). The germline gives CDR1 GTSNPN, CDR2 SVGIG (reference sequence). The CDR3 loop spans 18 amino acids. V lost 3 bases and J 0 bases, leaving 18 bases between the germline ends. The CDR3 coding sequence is TGTGCCTGGAGGGCTACAGGGTTCCGAATCTCTGGGGCCAACGTCCTGACTTTC. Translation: CAWRATGFRISGANVLTF.

CDR3 bases: TGTGCCAGTGGGGGGGGGACAGGGACCGAGACCCAGTACTTC. It specifies CASGGGTGTETQYF. The rearrangement joins TRBV19 to TRBJ2-5; TRBD1 matches at 9 bases. The V segment lost 8 bases and the J segment 5 bases; nucleotides outside the gene matches: 9. The CDR3 length is 14 residues. Per the germline V gene, CDR1 is LNHDA and CDR2 is SQIVND (reference sequence).

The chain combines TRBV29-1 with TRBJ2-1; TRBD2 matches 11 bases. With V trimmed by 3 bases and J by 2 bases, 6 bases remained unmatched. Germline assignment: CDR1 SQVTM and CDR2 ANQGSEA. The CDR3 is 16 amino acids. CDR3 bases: TGCAGCGTTGATCTTCTAGCGGGGGGTACCTACAATGAGCAGTTCTTC. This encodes CSVDLLAGGTYNEQFF.